One T cell receptor (beta chain) is described in this entry. Its antigen is still unknown. There are no base qualities to consult, and no much larger clone falls within one base. This entry comes from a study of cytomegalovirus exposure and HLA in healthy donors (dated by TCRdb to 2015 to 2018). A note on the overall study: According to an earlier analysis of several hundred of the donors, about 170 million T cells yielded 120 million or so unique TCR beta sequences and approximately 300 Gb of sequence data. An early release covering approximately 600 HLA-typed donors comprised around 300 gigabases of sequencing data and about 90 million unique TCR sequences. The genetic ancestry cluster associated with self-reported Caucasian donors included 65% to 90% of the roughly 400 genotyped donors. The study aimed to test whether signatures of past pathogen exposure could be identified by cataloging public T cell receptors. The T cell repertoires of 550 to 850 subjects were profiled by immunosequencing and related to cytomegalovirus serostatus. Along with the approximately 700-subject first cohort, a separate validation cohort of 120 different subjects was used. High-throughput TCR immunosequencing, statistical association of individual TCRs with disease status, and machine learning were combined to predict cytomegalovirus infection status. A later analysis re-analyzed previously published TCR beta repertoires from approximately 670 donors and added high-resolution HLA genotyping to study TCR occurrence patterns. In the later analysis, no new phenotypic data were used to find candidate immune exposures; instead, reliance was placed on TCR beta sequences and their occurrence across donors. In an earlier analysis of 500 to 650 of the donors, high-throughput TCR beta sequencing was used to judge whether each TCR beta V gene segment behaved as functional or pseudogenic. Donor age, sex, ethnicity and CMV serostatus were compiled together with the repertoire data. A later genetic analysis took genome-wide SNP genotypes for about 65% of the 666 donors and used that subset as a discovery cohort. Every repertoire in the discovery cohort had been generated on one and the same sequencing platform. Both class I and class II loci were covered by HLA typing, at four-digit resolution. The number of donors typed differed by locus, with about 629-630 for A, B, C, DRB1 and DQB1, more than 500 for DQA1, approximately 570 for DPA1, and roughly 450 for DPB1. Several DR-DQ haplotypes were handled as single units for association and clustering, since linkage in the cohort was strong. On average, 235,054 unique TCR beta nucleotide sequences were sequenced per donor among 398 genotyped donors of the cohort, with 15% to 20% of those sequences being non-productive.

The cohort consisted of 600 or so healthy bone marrow donors. At the time of sampling, every cohort member was nominally healthy, though immune exposures that went unrecorded were likely present. The donor was CMV seropositive and was included in the group of 250 to 350 seropositive cohort members. A peripheral blood sample was collected from each donor, and TCR beta sequencing was performed on peripheral blood mononuclear cells. The Qiagen DNeasy Blood Extraction Kit was used to extract genomic DNA from the blood cell samples. The research as a whole found: In a later genetic analysis, fewer N-insertions in productive TCRs were reported among donors in an Asian-associated ancestry cluster than the approximately 710-donor mean. A later analysis found that TCR association rates varied across HLA loci, with DRB1 alleles showing the most associated TCRs and HLA-C alleles the fewest. Linkage disequilibrium might explain the correlated functional status among segregating V segments, but an unknown experimental factor could not be excluded. Presence/absence analyses assumed roughly uniform sequencing depth across donors, an assumption that may not hold. An earlier analysis of around 500 of the donors showed that most TCR beta V segments appeared in productive rearrangements either about 90% or about 30% of the time, which broadly matched IMGT annotations. Specific HLA alleles were associated with over 15,000 TCR beta sequences at a false discovery rate of 0.05 in a later analysis. A later analysis reported that several top co-occurrence clusters appeared linked to parvovirus B19, influenza, CMV and Epstein-Barr virus. In vitro tests confirmed that a few of the cytomegalovirus-associated TCR beta chains recognize cytomegalovirus antigens. A cluster of highly shared sequence variants was judged likely to be a technical artifact of the sequencing pipeline. It was suggested by the authors that the approach could potentially be generalized to other disease states and immunological phenotypes. Across donors, most TCR sequences were observed very rarely, whereas some public TCRs were present in many individuals. The classifier was reported to diagnose cytomegalovirus status with high specificity and sensitivity in both the original and validation cohorts. The study listed 150 to 200 TCR beta chains as associated with cytomegalovirus. In a later analysis, HLA-associated TCR beta chains showed more clonal expansion and lower generation probabilities than non-associated chains that were equally common. Immune exposure information for the cohort was limited to CMV serostatus. Some IMGT-functional V segments, including TRBV6-2 and TRBV6-3, could not be distinguished by the 87-base-pair reads and were therefore excluded. Because HLA typing was missing for some donors at each locus, association tests included only the typed subset. Because counts were too low, roughly 16 rarely observed V segments, including chromosome 9 orphons, were left out of the earlier analysis of approximately 500 of the donors. A further reported finding was that TCR beta sequences accurately predicted the HLA-A and HLA-B alleles for most subjects in the first cohort. Strong co-occurrence of HLA alleles, especially DR and DQ, made assigning TCR associations to individual alleles difficult. According to a later analysis, most CMV-associated TCR beta chains appeared to be HLA-restricted, and the HLA associations seemed to be driven largely by CMV exposure. V-gene and J-gene trimming of TCR beta chains was associated with a missense DCLRE1C variant in a later genetic analysis, and the association was replicated in an independent cohort. The cohort was sequenced for TCR beta chains only, and without alpha or paired-chain data the features that could be detected were limited.

In the germline V gene (reference sequence), CDR1 corresponds to MNHEY and CDR2 to SMNVEV. V is pruned by 1 base and J by 8 bases, leaving 16 bases of the junction without a gene match. The CDR3 starts with the cysteine, ends with the phenylalanine, and has 19 residues. The kept DNA is CDR3 alone, 57 bases in frame from the first base. Library method: the immunoSEQ multiplex PCR assay. For the multiplex PCR, a mixture combining 60 forward primers for TCR Vbeta segments and 13 reverse primers for TCR Jbeta segments was used. Amplification of the CDR3 region of rearranged TCR beta genes was performed with a multiplex PCR assay on genomic DNA. On the Illumina HiSeq System, the amplified TCR beta libraries were sequenced as 87-base-pair reads. The authors' pipeline ran thus. A later analysis counted about 80 million unique TCR beta chains across the 640 or so repertoires, and roughly 9.9 million of these chains were shared by at least two donors. Raw reads were error-corrected and collapsed into unique sequences by a nearest-neighbor algorithm in which closely related sequences were merged to remove PCR and sequencing errors. CDR3 sequences were aligned to IMGT reference sequences to assign V, D and J gene segments. For a sequence to be retained, a match of at least six nucleotides was required to both a V gene segment and a J gene segment. A rearrangement was called productive if the CDR3 had no stop codons and remained in frame with V and J, and every other rearrangement was called non-productive. CDR3 was defined by IMGT convention, running from the second conserved V-encoded cysteine to the conserved J-encoded phenylalanine. Sequences without an unambiguous match to a single V gene segment were excluded from the earlier analysis of 500 to 700 of the donors. An earlier analysis of 450 to 650 of the donors called V segments functional above 56.7% productive rearrangements and segregating when the between-donor standard deviation exceeded 5%. A statistical classification framework was built for diagnosing cytomegalovirus status from the catalog of TCR beta chain sequences. V and J gene assignment, in a later analysis, came from comparing TCR nucleotide sequences with IMGT/GENE-DB human TR gene sequences. Using the TCRdist pipeline, a later analysis assigned CDR3 sequences along with most-parsimonious VDJ recombination scenarios. A later analysis defined each TCR beta chain by its CDR3 amino acid sequence plus V-gene family, and excluded reads lacking a unique V-gene family. In a later analysis, 450 to 600 highly shared, low-generation-probability nucleotide sequences were removed to address suspected cross-contamination and a sequencing artifact. In a later analysis, a clonal expansion index was calculated for each public chain from normalized within-repertoire ranks of inferred template counts. Generation probabilities in a later analysis came from a VDJ recombination model fitted to out-of-frame rearrangements, and those results were checked against IGoR. Hypergeometric tests were used in a later analysis to score TCR-TCR, TCR-HLA and TCR-CMV co-occurrence, with a repertoire-size bias correction applied to the TCR pairs. To estimate false discovery rates, a later analysis permuted the HLA or CMV assignments 20 times. A later analysis grouped co-occurring TCRs with DBSCAN, adding TCRdist sequence similarity when clustering within HLA-allele-positive subsets. Repertoires with fewer than 30,000 or more than 120,000 public chains, plus five repertoires with anomalous nucleotide sharing, were excluded from co-occurrence clustering. As stored in TCRdb, this immuneACCESS dataset retains in-frame rearrangements with V and J assigned. A fraction of the clones does not appear; measured against another copy, unresolved V genes explain less than half of the discrepancy, and the remainder lacks a known reason. V and J calls and clone size are as listed in that table; D and trimming were resolved from the DNA. This sample holds hundreds of thousands of clones; about four fifths were observed only once. 6% of the sample is held by the ten biggest clonotypes.

The clonotype was recovered from a man aged 35 to 55 in good health and CMV-seropositive. The sequence joins TRBV27 to TRBJ2-1; 11 middle bases align to TRBD2. Sequenced material: PBMCs. The CDR3 region has the sequence CASSLWGYQLAGEIDEQFF. The sequenced DNA is TGTGCCAGCAGTTTATGGGGATATCAACTAGCGGGAGAGATAGATGAGCAGTTCTTC.